The 26 T cell receptor beta chains in this list originate from one sample, sequenced in a study of T cells in Graves' hyperthyroidism and ophthalmopathy. The investigators amplified TCR beta CDR3 regions from RNA transcripts. Primed by the HTBI set, a first-round RT-PCR was run on the TCR CDR3. TCRdb analysed the multiplex PCR reads with MiXCR anew, one entry per CDR3 protein. The sample shows around 520,000 distinct CDR3 sequences, roughly 24% of them seen only once. Sequencing was carried out using blood. The receptor source for this set is a woman aged 25 to 45 with Graves' ophthalmopathy.

V is TRBV20-1 and J is TRBJ2-5; 10 nucleotides align to TRBD2. The CDR3 loop spans 15 amino acids. J gave up 1 base and V 8 bases, and 10 bases lay outside the gene matches. Per the germline V gene, CDR1 is DFQATT and CDR2 is SNEGSKA (reference sequence). CDR3: CSTEPTSGTQETQYF. The CDR3 DNA reads as TGCAGTACGGAACCCACTAGCGGGACCCAAGAGACCCAGTACTTC.

The chain combines TRBV28 with TRBJ1-5, with TRBD1 as a possible D gene (5 bases). Per the germline V gene, CDR1 is MDHEN and CDR2 is SYDVKM. The CDR3 spans 13 residues. V lost 6 bases and J 6 bases, leaving 12 bases between the germline ends. Written as DNA, the CDR3 is TGTGCCAGCAGGTCAGGGATTGGTCAGCCCCAGCATTTT. Amino acid sequence: CASRSGIGQPQHF.

This clonotype was observed a few times. The V gene is TRBV6-1, the J gene TRBJ2-5, with D unclear. The CDR3 has 12 residues. V was trimmed by 4 bases and J by 3 bases, leaving 6 bases between them. Germline V lookup: CDR1 MNHNS, CDR2 SASEGT. The CDR3 sequence: CASSGSEETQYF. CDR3 DNA: TGTGCCAGCAGTGGCTCCGAAGAGACCCAGTACTTC.

This clonotype appeared a few times. This chain uses TRBV20-1 with TRBJ1-2; no definite D call. Trimming pared 0 bases from V and 6 bases from J, leaving 5 bases between. This CDR3 has 11 residues. CDR1 is DFQATT, CDR2 SNEGSKA, per germline (reference sequence). The CDR3 loop reads CSAREVDGYTF. CDR3 DNA: TGCAGTGCTAGAGAGGTAGATGGCTACACCTTC.

This clonotype was seen ten or more times. The CDR3 region has the DNA TGTGCCAGCAGTGGACAGGTCGAGCAGACCCAGTACTTC. Translating it yields CASSGQVEQTQYF. V is TRBV2 and J is TRBJ2-5; tentative D call: TRBD1 (6 bases). The V gene lost 4 bases and the J gene lost 6 bases, with 12 bases spanning the gap. The CDR3 contains 13 residues. The V gene's germline CDR1 is SNHLY and CDR2 FYNNEI.

The chain has TRBV9 and TRBJ1-2; 9 positions agree with TRBD1. This CDR3 contains 16 residues. The V and J ends lost 3 bases and 5 bases, in that order; junction bases with no gene match: 11. Germline CDR1 and CDR2: SGDLS and YYNGEE. This CDR3 is CASSAGQGQEGYGYTF. As DNA, the CDR3 is TGTGCCAGCAGCGCGGGACAGGGTCAGGAGGGGTATGGCTACACCTTC.

The chain joins TRBV11-2 to TRBJ1-6; tentative D call: TRBD1 (6 bases). V was shortened by 0 bases and J by 6 bases, with 18 bases between the two germline ends. The germline V gene has CDR1 SGHAT and CDR2 FQNNGV. CDR3 size: 18 residues. The CDR3 DNA is TGTGCCAGCAGCTTAGACCTGCTGGGGGCTAACACTAATTCACCCCTCCACTTT. It codes for CASSLDLLGANTNSPLHF.

There are a few counts of this clonotype. The rearrangement links TRBV30 to TRBJ2-5; 8 bases are a match to TRBD2. V lost 2 bases and J lost 4; bases outside the gene matches: 9. Germline loops: CDR1 GTSNPN, CDR2 SVGIG (reference sequence). This CDR3 spans 15 amino acids. Written as DNA, the CDR3 is TGTGCCTGGAGTACCAGGACAGCGGGGGTAGAGACCCAGTACTTC. Its translation: CAWSTRTAGVETQYF.

This chain joins TRBV5-1 and TRBJ2-2, with D possibly TRBD1 on 6 matching bases. The CDR3 is 15 residues long. The V gene's germline CDR1 is SGHRS and CDR2 YFSETQ. The V end was cut by 2 bases, the J end by 3 bases, with 11 bases between. CDR3 loop: CASSFNRVDTGELFF. DNA of the CDR3: TGCGCCAGCAGCTTTAACAGGGTAGACACCGGGGAGCTGTTTTTT.

On this clonotype itself: The CDR3 ends on some other residue instead of the conserved phenylalanine or tryptophan, so this is likely a read error. The limits of the CDR3 on the DNA are not certain, so only TCRdb's listed CDR3 is given. The CDR3 is CASTHSGSQFGYGYTV. The chain is built from TRBV11-1 and TRBJ1-2. The CDR3 comprises 16 residues, both ends counted. Germline loops: CDR1 SGHAT, CDR2 FQDESV (reference sequence).

The rearrangement links TRBV10-3 to TRBJ2-2, with 9 bases that match TRBD1. The CDR3 loop spans 15 amino acids. The trim removed 5 bases at V and 5 bases at J, leaving 6 bases unmatched. CDR1 is ENHRY, CDR2 SYGVKD, per germline. CDR3 sequence reads: CAISRQGVGTGELFF. Here the CDR3 DNA reads TGTGCCATCAGTCGACAGGGGGTTGGAACCGGGGAGCTGTTTTTT.

The chain joins TRBV6-5 to TRBJ1-1, with unresolved D. The CDR3 has 14 amino acids. Between the trimmed V and J ends, which lost 2 bases and 1 base, there was a span of 8 bases. Germline V CDR1 and CDR2: MNHEY, SVGAGI. CDR3 sequence reads: CASSYVKKNTEAFF. Written as DNA, the CDR3 is TGTGCCAGCAGTTACGTTAAGAAGAACACTGAAGCTTTCTTT.

The table lists this clonotype with many counts. The chain employs TRBV12-5 and TRBJ2-7, with 9 bases identical to TRBD1. V dropped 0 bases and J dropped 4; count of bases not matched to a gene: 7. The CDR3 covers 16 residues. The germline V gene has CDR1 LGHNT and CDR2 FRNRAP. The CDR3 nucleotides read TGTGCTAGTGGTTTGGTACTGGGACAGGGTCGTTACGAGCAGTACTTC. Residues: CASGLVLGQGRYEQYF.

This clonotype was counted many times. The chain combines TRBV12-3 or TRBV12-4 with TRBJ1-2; D is possibly TRBD1 (5 bases). Trimming left V 3 bases short and J 8 bases short, with 13 bases between. The CDR3 has 13 residues. The CDR3 bases are TGTGCCAGCAGTTTTCGGGGGTCCTTGGGCTACACCTTC. Amino acids: CASSFRGSLGYTF.

J is TRBJ2-2 and V is TRBV13; D is unclear. Trimming left V 5 bases short and J 0 bases short, with 7 bases between. The CDR3 runs 14 residues. CDR1 is PRHDT and CDR2 is FYEKMQ in the germline V gene (reference sequence). DNA for the CDR3: TGTGCCAGCAGCGAACGCCCGAACACCGGGGAGCTGTTTTTT. Protein: CASSERPNTGELFF.

This clonotype came up many times. The chain uses TRBV7-2 and TRBJ1-1, with a tentative D call TRBD1 (6 bases). V shed 1 base and J shed 10 bases, with 7 bases lying between them. From germline, CDR1 is SGHTA and CDR2 FQGNSA. CDR3 length equals 11 residues. DNA of the CDR3: TGTGCCAGCAGCTTAGGAGGGGGAGCTTTCTTT. The encoded protein is CASSLGGGAFF. The whole variable domain, filled in from reference TRBV7-2 and TRBJ1-1, reads GAGVSQSPSNKVTEKGKDVELRCDPISGHTALYWYRQSLGQGLEFLIYFQGNSAPDKSGLPSDRFSAERTGGSVSTLTIQRTQQEDSAVYLCASSLGGGAFFGQGTRLTVV.

This clonotype was detected only a few times. A much larger clonotype is one base distant, so this may be a read error. This chain connects TRBV7-2 to TRBJ1-2, with TRBD1 identical over 7 bases. Germline V gene data show CDR1 as SGHTA and CDR2 as FQGNSA. The CDR3 runs 12 residues. The CDR3 DNA reads as TGTGCCAGCCCCAACACAGGGGAAGGCTACGCCTTC. It codes for CASPNTGEGYAF.

This clonotype was counted at least ten times. In nucleotides, the CDR3 is TGTGCCAGCAGTGGACCGGGGACGTCTTCCGCCGGGGAGCTGTTTTTT. This translates into CASSGPGTSSAGELFF. The chain is built from TRBV6-1 and TRBJ2-2, with D perhaps being TRBD1 or TRBD2 (5 bases each). This CDR3 is 16 amino acids long. Germline lookup yields CDR1 MNHNS and CDR2 SASEGT. Between the trimmed V and J ends, which lost 4 bases and 6 bases, there was a span of 18 bases.

This clonotype was observed at least ten times. The chain couples TRBV12-3 or TRBV12-4 to TRBJ1-3; 9 nucleotides line up with TRBD1. Unmatched junction bases numbered 10, after V lost 4 bases and J lost 0 bases. The CDR3 runs 18 residues. CDR3 in amino acids: CASSSPGTGFLSGNTIYF. The CDR3 nucleotides read TGTGCCAGCAGTTCACCCGGGACAGGGTTTCTCTCTGGAAACACCATATATTTT.

This clonotype was detected ten times or more. The chain links TRBV27 to TRBJ1-2, with D perhaps TRBD1 (6 bases). The germline V gene has CDR1 MNHEY and CDR2 SMNVEV (reference sequence). The CDR3 is 16 residues long. V lost 6 bases and J lost 0, with 17 bases in between. CDR3 DNA sequence: TGTGCCAGCAGCCCCGGAACGGGGGCCTCTAACTATGGCTACACCTTC. Protein: CASSPGTGASNYGYTF.

This clonotype was seen at least ten times. The chain uses TRBV27 and TRBJ2-7; TRBD1 matches 8 bases. Germline CDR1 reads MNHEY; CDR2 reads SMNVEV (reference sequence). The CDR3 length is 14 residues. V was pared by 3 bases and J by 5 bases, with 6 bases of the junction left unmatched. CDR3 residues: CASSFWDRPNEQYF. Here the CDR3 DNA reads TGTGCCAGCAGTTTCTGGGACAGGCCCAACGAGCAGTACTTC.

The J gene is TRBJ1-2, the V gene TRBV6-2 or TRBV6-3; TRBD1 matches 9 bases. This CDR3 is built from 13 residues. The germline CDR1 and CDR2 sequences are MNHEY and SVGEGT. Unmatched junction bases numbered 8, after V lost 6 bases and J lost 9 bases. The CDR3 DNA is TGTGCCAGCAGCCTCGGGACAGGGACTCGCTACACCTTC. Its translation is CASSLGTGTRYTF.

The V call is TRBV19, the J call TRBJ2-2, with D perhaps given as TRBD1 or TRBD2 (5 bases each). This CDR3 is 12 amino acids long. Trimming removed 7 bases from V and 6 bases from J, with 9 bases in between. Germline-derived CDR1 and CDR2 are LNHDA and SQIVND (reference sequence). The CDR3, as DNA: TGTGCCAGTATATTGGGACCCGGGGAGCTGTTTTTT. Its translation is CASILGPGELFF.

This clonotype has a handful of counts. The chain recombines TRBV6-5 with TRBJ1-2; tentatively, D is TRBD1 (6 bases). CDR3 length: 15 residues. V lost 5 bases to trimming and J lost 0 bases, with 13 bases between them. The germline CDR1 and CDR2 sequences are MNHEY and SVGAGI. CDR3 DNA sequence: TGTGCCAGCAGTCTACAGGGACCCTCTAACTATGGCTACACCTTC. Translation gives CASSLQGPSNYGYTF.

This clonotype occurred a few times. The missing conserved phenylalanine or tryptophan at the end of this CDR3 makes a read error likely. J is TRBJ2-2 and V is TRBV6-2 or TRBV6-3; D unclear. Germline assignment: CDR1 MNHEY and CDR2 SVGEGT. V shed 2 bases and J shed 1 base, with 5 bases lying between them. CDR3 length: 14 residues. The CDR3 coding sequence is TGTGCCAGCAGTTACCCGGAGAACACCGGGGAGCTGTTTCTT. Residues: CASSYPENTGELFL.

The V call is TRBV9, the J call TRBJ2-5; no clear D. Trimming left V 0 bases short and J 1 base short, with 7 bases between. This CDR3 is built from 14 residues. Per germline, CDR1 SGDLS and CDR2 YYNGEE. The chain's CDR3 is CASSVEAFQETQYF. The CDR3 nucleotides are TGTGCCAGCAGCGTAGAGGCTTTCCAAGAGACCCAGTACTTC.